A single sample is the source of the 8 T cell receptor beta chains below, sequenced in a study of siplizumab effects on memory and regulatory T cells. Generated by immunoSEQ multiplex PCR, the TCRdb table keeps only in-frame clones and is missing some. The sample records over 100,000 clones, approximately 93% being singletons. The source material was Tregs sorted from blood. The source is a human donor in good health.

In nucleotides, the CDR3 is TGTGCCAGCAGTTTAAGGGGACTACCGAGGGATTACGAGCAGTACTTC. This sequence encodes CASSLRGLPRDYEQYF. The chain couples TRBV6-5 to TRBJ2-7; 7 bases agree with TRBD2. CDR1 is MNHEY and CDR2 is SVGAGI in the germline V gene. Germline trimming cut 4 bases from V and 4 bases from J; bases unmatched to any gene: 13. The CDR3 runs 16 residues.

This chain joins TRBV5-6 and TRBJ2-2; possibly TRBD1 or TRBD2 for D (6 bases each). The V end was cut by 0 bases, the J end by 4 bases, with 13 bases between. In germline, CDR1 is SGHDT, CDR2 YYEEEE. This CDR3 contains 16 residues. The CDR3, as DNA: TGTGCCAGCAGCTTGGTCGGGGGCGCCGTCACCGGGGAGCTGTTTTTT. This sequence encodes CASSLVGGAVTGELFF.

The CDR3 nucleotides read TGTGCCAGCAGCCTAAGGGGACGAGGCTATGGCTACACCTTC. Its protein product is CASSLRGRGYGYTF. The rearrangement joins TRBV7-2 to TRBJ1-2; D is possibly TRBD1 (5 bases). Trimming left V 5 bases short and J 4 bases short, with 14 bases between. The CDR3 totals 14 residues. Germline values: CDR1 SGHTA, CDR2 FQGNSA.

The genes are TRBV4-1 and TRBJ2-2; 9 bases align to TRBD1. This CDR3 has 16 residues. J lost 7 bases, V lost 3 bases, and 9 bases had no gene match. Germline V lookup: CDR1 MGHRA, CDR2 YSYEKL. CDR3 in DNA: TGCGCCAGCAGCCAGACACAGGGGGCAGTGGGCGGGGAGCTGTTTTTT. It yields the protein CASSQTQGAVGGELFF.

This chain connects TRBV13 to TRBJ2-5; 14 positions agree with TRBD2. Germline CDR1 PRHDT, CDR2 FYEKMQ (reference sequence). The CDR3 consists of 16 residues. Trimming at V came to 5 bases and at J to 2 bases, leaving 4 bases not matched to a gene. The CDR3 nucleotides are TGTGCCAGCAGCCCCGGACTAGCGGGAGGTCAAGAGACCCAGTACTTC. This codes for CASSPGLAGGQETQYF. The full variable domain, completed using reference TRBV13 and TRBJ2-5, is AAGVIQSPRHLIKEKRETATLKCYPIPRHDTVYWYQQGPGQDPQFLISFYEKMQSDKGSIPDRFSAQQFSDYHSELNMSSLELGDSALYFCASSPGLAGGQETQYFGPGTRLLVL.

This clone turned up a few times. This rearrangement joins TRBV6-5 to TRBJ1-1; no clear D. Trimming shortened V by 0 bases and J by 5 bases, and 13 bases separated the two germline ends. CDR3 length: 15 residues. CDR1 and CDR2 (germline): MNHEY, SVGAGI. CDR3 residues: CASSYSSARRTEAFF. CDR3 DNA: TGTGCCAGCAGTTACTCGTCAGCTAGGAGGACTGAAGCTTTCTTT.

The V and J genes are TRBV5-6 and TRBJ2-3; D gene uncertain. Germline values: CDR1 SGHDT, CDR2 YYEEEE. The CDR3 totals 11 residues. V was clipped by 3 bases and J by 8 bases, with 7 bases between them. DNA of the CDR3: TGTGCCAGCAGCTCGGCCGGTACGCAGTATTTT. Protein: CASSSAGTQYF.

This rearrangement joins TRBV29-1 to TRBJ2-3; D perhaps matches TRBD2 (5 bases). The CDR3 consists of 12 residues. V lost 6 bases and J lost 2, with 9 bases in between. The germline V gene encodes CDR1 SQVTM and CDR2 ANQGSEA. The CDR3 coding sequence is TGCAGCGTACGGGGTAACACAGATACGCAGTATTTT. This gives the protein CSVRGNTDTQYF.